A selection of T cell receptor beta chains follows, all from one sample in a study of CXCR3-negative and CXCR3-positive naive CD8 T cells. TCRdb reprocessed the 5' RACE reads, with one entry per CDR3 protein and no DNA. The sample data list around 60,000 distinct CDR3 sequences. Sequenced material: naive CXCR3+ CD8+ T cells from blood. The receptors here all came from a human donor in good health. Some clones in this sample may be carry-over from other donors' samples. CDR3s include the opening cysteine and the closing phenylalanine or tryptophan.

>TRBJ2-1|TRBV9
CASSVEFLGDEQFF
>TRBJ2-5|TRBV7-9
CASRGLDERETQYF
>TRBJ2-2|TRBV28
CASSPGQVHAGELFF
>TRBJ1-3|TRBV7-3
CASSFMGGTIYF
>TRBJ2-5|TRBV4-3
CASSQGWGAQETQYF
>TRBJ2-3|TRBV6-6
CASSPSGLKFTDTQYF
>TRBJ2-3|TRBV7-9
CASSPDPLPADTQYF
>TRBJ2-1|TRBV27
CASGTANSYNEQFF
>TRBJ1-1|TRBV7-2
CASSLPGQGARNTEAFF
>TRBJ2-1|TRBV29-1
CSPGTSGGNEQFF
>TRBJ1-2|TRBV6-5
CASSYTGTGVGGYTF
>TRBJ2-3|TRBV9
CASSTEGGDTDTQYF
>TRBJ2-5|TRBV4-1
CASSQDRRSETQYF
>TRBJ2-1|TRBV18
CASSPPASGGSYNEQFF
>TRBJ2-7|TRBV15
CATRDRGTYEQYF
>TRBJ1-4|TRBV6-6
CASSETGFSLAEKLFF
>TRBJ2-1|TRBV6-2/TRBV6-3
CASSPFLDWNEQFF
>TRBJ2-1|TRBV7-9
CASSHGHNEQFF
>TRBJ1-3|TRBV6-6
CASSRLAKGSGNTIYF
>TRBJ2-2|TRBV11-3
CASSLRDSYTGELFF
>TRBJ2-2|TRBV15
CATSRDPSGVNTGELFF
>TRBJ2-1|TRBV12-3/TRBV12-4
CASTFQGSSYNEQFF
>TRBJ2-1|TRBV20-1
CSARATSGGVNEQFF
>TRBJ2-7|TRBV29-1
CSVDVPGYEQYF
>TRBJ2-7|TRBV7-9
CASSLVASERAGEQYF
>TRBJ2-7|TRBV20-1
CSARWQSYEQYF
>TRBJ2-5|TRBV5-1
CASSTGVGKGFHQETQYF
>TRBJ2-7|TRBV7-9
CASSPASGFLWEQYF
>TRBJ1-5|TRBV6-2/TRBV6-3
CASSYPGDLVRSNQPQHF
>TRBJ2-3|TRBV19
CASGSADTQYF
>TRBJ2-7|TRBV12-3/TRBV12-4
CASSPLGGLNEQYF
>TRBJ2-2|TRBV5-4
CASSLDTGELFF
>TRBJ2-3|TRBV3-1
CASRSGTGRGDTQYF
>TRBJ1-1|TRBV7-2
CASSPGGGTMNTEAFF
>TRBJ2-1|TRBV2
CASSTRLAAPSYNEQFF
>TRBJ2-7|TRBV11-2
CASRRTSGSVHEQYF
>TRBJ1-2|TRBV24-1
CATSDLVTGTNYGYTF
>TRBJ1-2|TRBV9
CASSGLAGTPANYGYTF
>TRBJ2-5|TRBV15
CATSRDLGRVNQETQYF
>TRBJ2-2|TRBV7-9
CASRLQGATPIPGELFF
>TRBJ1-2|TRBV15
CATSRTGNAWGYTF
>TRBJ2-2|TRBV4-3
CASSQDRSGGTTGELFF
>TRBJ1-5|TRBV27
CASRNGLQPQHF
>TRBJ2-2|TRBV12-3/TRBV12-4
CASSLGLAGAVGELFF
>TRBJ2-7|TRBV20-1
CSARGPETYEQYF
>TRBJ1-2|TRBV29-1
CSVEDRGNGYTF
>TRBJ2-2|TRBV7-3
CASSLLVNTGELFF
>TRBJ2-3|TRBV7-9
CASSARGAGGLTDTQYF
>TRBJ2-7|TRBV7-2
CASSSADYYEQYF
>TRBJ1-2|TRBV29-1
CSVEGAGANYGYTF